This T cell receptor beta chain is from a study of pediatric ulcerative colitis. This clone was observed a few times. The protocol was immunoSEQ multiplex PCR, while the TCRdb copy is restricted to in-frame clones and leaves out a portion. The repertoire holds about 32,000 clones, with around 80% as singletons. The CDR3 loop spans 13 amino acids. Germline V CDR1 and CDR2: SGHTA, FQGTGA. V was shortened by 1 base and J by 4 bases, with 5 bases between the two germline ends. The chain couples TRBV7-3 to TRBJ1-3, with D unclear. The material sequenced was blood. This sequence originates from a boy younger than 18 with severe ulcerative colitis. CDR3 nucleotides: TGTGCCAGCAGCTTAAGCTACGGAAACACCATATATTTT. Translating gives CASSLSYGNTIYF.